The 18 T cell receptor beta chains below were found in one sample sequenced in a study of OX40 agonist ivuxolimab in advanced cancers. Clones were sequenced by immunoSEQ multiplex PCR, and TCRdb holds only the in-frame ones, with some missing. There are some 110,000 clones in the sample; about 94% occur only once, and 0.15% to 0.17% lies in the top ten. The source was CD4+ or CD8+ T cells sorted from blood, collected in a trial of the OX40 agonist ivuxolimab. Receptor source: an adult with an advanced solid tumor such as melanoma, head and neck, liver or kidney cancer.

The rearrangement joins TRBV6-1 to TRBJ1-5; no firm D call. The CDR3 runs to 14 residues. The germline V gene has CDR1 MNHNS and CDR2 SASEGT. V lost 4 bases to trimming and J lost 4 bases, with 11 bases between them. CDR3 nucleotides: TGTGCCAGCAGTGCAAACAGTATTAATCAGCCCCAGCATTTT. This translates into CASSANSINQPQHF.

CDR3 sequence reads: CASSYSKRTGKYGYTF. The CDR3 DNA sequence: TGTGCCAGCAGTTACTCCAAACGGACAGGGAAGTATGGCTACACCTTC. The chain uses TRBV6-5 and TRBJ1-2, with 8 positions matching TRBD1. V lost 0 bases to trimming and J lost 5 bases; unmatched junction nucleotides: 8. The CDR3 has 16 amino acids. Germline V gene sequence: CDR1 MNHEY, CDR2 SVGAGI.

This sequence joins TRBV5-1 and TRBJ2-3, with D unresolved. The CDR3 length is 11 residues. Germline V gene sequence: CDR1 SGHRS, CDR2 YFSETQ. The V gene lost 3 bases and the J gene lost 2 bases, with 1 base spanning the gap. Written as DNA, the CDR3 is TGCGCCAGCAGCTCCACAGATACGCAGTATTTT. Amino acid sequence: CASSSTDTQYF.

The chain recombines TRBV29-1 with TRBJ1-5, with 7 bases that match TRBD1. The CDR3 loop spans 14 amino acids. Trimming removed 4 bases from V and 0 bases from J; junction bases left unmatched: 3. Germline CDR1 reads SQVTM; CDR2 reads ANQGSEA. The CDR3 loop reads CSVGDRDSNQPQHF. DNA of the CDR3: TGCAGCGTTGGAGACAGGGATAGCAATCAGCCCCAGCATTTT. Using reference TRBV29-1 and TRBJ1-5 for the parts outside the CDR3, the full variable domain is SAVISQKPSRDICQRGTSLTIQCQVDSQVTMMFWYRQQPGQSLTLIATANQGSEATYESGFVIDKFPISRPNLTFSTLTVSNMSPEDSSIYLCSVGDRDSNQPQHFGDGTRLSIL.

The CDR3 DNA sequence: TGTGCCAGCAGCTTGGGGGACAGATCTTTCTACGAGCAGTACTTC. This sequence encodes CASSLGDRSFYEQYF. The rearrangement joins TRBV5-5 to TRBJ2-7, with TRBD1 matching over 7 bases. The CDR3 spans 15 residues. The trim removed 0 bases at V and 3 bases at J, leaving 6 bases unmatched. The germline CDR1 and CDR2 sequences are SGHKS and YYEKEE (reference sequence).

V usage is TRBV29-1 and J usage is TRBJ2-5; D is unresolved. V was pared by 7 bases and J by 4 bases, with 7 bases between. CDR3 length: 10 amino acids. Germline CDR1 SQVTM, CDR2 ANQGSEA. The CDR3, as DNA: TGCAGCGCGTGGAGAGAGACCCAGTACTTC. Translation gives CSAWRETQYF.

The chain links TRBV9 to TRBJ2-1; D perhaps matches TRBD2 (6 bases). V was clipped by 3 bases and J by 8 bases, with 12 bases between them. CDR1 and CDR2 from the germline V gene are SGDLS and YYNGEE. This CDR3 is built from 13 residues. The CDR3 sequence: CASSGPGGDEQFF. The CDR3 coding sequence is TGTGCCAGCAGCGGCCCTGGAGGGGATGAGCAGTTCTTC.

This sequence joins TRBV25-1 and TRBJ1-3; 9 bases line up with TRBD1. J gave up 4 bases and V 7 bases, and 11 bases lay outside the gene matches. Looked up from germline, CDR1 is MGHDK and CDR2 is SYGVNS. The CDR3 is 16 amino acids. CDR3 residues: CASTITGTGIGNTIYF. DNA of the CDR3: TGTGCCAGCACCATTACCGGGACAGGGATCGGAAACACCATATATTTT.

This clone came up once. The gene calls are TRBV5-4 and TRBJ2-3; 7 nucleotides match TRBD1. This CDR3 region has 18 residues. Germline-derived CDR1 and CDR2 are SGHNT and YYREEE (reference sequence). V was pared by 4 bases and J by 3 bases, with 17 bases of the junction left unmatched. The CDR3: CASSLVRRGLLGTDTQYF. CDR3 in DNA: TGTGCCAGCAGCCTGGTTCGCAGGGGGTTGTTGGGGACAGATACGCAGTATTTT.

This sequence joins TRBV5-4 and TRBJ2-2, with D perhaps assigned TRBD1 or TRBD2 (6 bases each). Germline CDR1 and CDR2: SGHNT and YYREEE (reference sequence). The CDR3 is made up of 15 amino acids. V was pared by 0 bases and J by 2 bases, with 8 bases between. DNA of the CDR3: TGTGCCAGCAGCTTGGGGGGGGCTAACACCGGGGAGCTGTTTTTT. Translating gives CASSLGGANTGELFF. Full variable domain (remainder filled in from reference TRBV5-4 and TRBJ2-2): ETGVTQSPTHLIKTRGQQVTLRCSSQSGHNTVSWYQQALGQGPQFIFQYYREEENGRGNFPPRFSGLQFPNYSSELNVNALELDDSALYLCASSLGGANTGELFFGEGSRLTVL.

This chain links TRBV4-1 with TRBJ2-7; maybe TRBD2 (6 bases). CDR3 length: 14 amino acids. Germline V gene sequence: CDR1 MGHRA, CDR2 YSYEKL. V was pared by 4 bases and J by 7 bases, with 17 bases between. CDR3 nucleotide sequence: TGCGCCAGCAGCCCGCCGGGACTTAGAAGGGAGCAGTACTTC. Its protein product is CASSPPGLRREQYF.

This chain links TRBV28 with TRBJ2-7, with 9 bases matching TRBD1. Germline CDR1 and CDR2: MDHEN and SYDVKM. The J segment lost 7 bases and the V segment lost 6 bases, leaving 7 bases of the junction unmatched. This CDR3 contains 13 residues. This CDR3 reads CASSPGTGREQYF. In nucleotides, the CDR3 is TGTGCCAGCAGCCCCGGGACAGGGAGGGAGCAGTACTTC.

This rearrangement joins TRBV5-5 to TRBJ1-2; D remains unclear. The V end was cut by 2 bases, the J end by 9 bases, with 14 bases between. In germline, CDR1 is SGHKS, CDR2 YYEKEE (reference sequence). The length of the CDR3 is 13 residues. The CDR3 loop is CASSLIAGGSYTF. In DNA form, the CDR3 reads TGTGCCAGCAGCTTAATCGCTGGCGGTAGCTACACCTTC.

This clone appeared a single time. V is TRBV9 and J is TRBJ1-2, with unresolved D. Per germline, CDR1 SGDLS and CDR2 YYNGEE. Trimming left V 4 bases short and J 0 bases short, with 13 bases between. This CDR3 is 15 amino acids long. The CDR3 DNA follows: TGTGCCAGCAGCCGGTTTGCAAAAGCTAACTATGGCTACACCTTC. It is translated as CASSRFAKANYGYTF.

This clone was recorded only once. The chain has TRBV19 and TRBJ2-2; possibly TRBD1 or TRBD2 for D (6 bases each). The germline CDR1 and CDR2 sequences are LNHDA and SQIVND (reference sequence). With 4 bases removed from V and 5 bases from J, the gap between germline ends came to 20 bases. CDR3 length: 17 amino acids. CDR3 in DNA: TGTGCCAGTAGTAATAGGAGGGCAGGGGCATCAACCGGGGAGCTGTTTTTT. Its protein product is CASSNRRAGASTGELFF.

This clone is a singleton in its sample. The chain employs TRBV19 and TRBJ1-5, with a weak D call TRBD1 (6 bases). With 3 bases removed from V and 9 bases from J, the gap between germline ends came to 21 bases. The CDR3 runs 16 residues. Germline CDR1 LNHDA, CDR2 SQIVND (reference sequence). Written as DNA, the CDR3 is TGTGCCAGTAGTATGCAGGGGAATATACAAATGATGCCCCAGCATTTT. This sequence encodes CASSMQGNIQMMPQHF.

The J gene is TRBJ2-5, the V gene TRBV7-2; unclear D gene. Trimming removed 6 bases at V and 0 bases at J, with 8 bases between. The germline V gene encodes CDR1 SGHTA and CDR2 FQGNSA. This CDR3 spans 13 amino acids. As DNA, the CDR3 is TGTGCCAGCAGTCGGGCGTACCAAGAGACCCAGTACTTC. Residues: CASSRAYQETQYF.

This clone is a singleton in its sample. The chain joins TRBV7-8 to TRBJ1-2; the D gene is possibly TRBD1 (5 bases). V dropped 2 bases and J dropped 8 bases, with 15 bases sitting between them. From germline, CDR1 is SGHVS and CDR2 FQNEAQ. This CDR3 is 14 amino acids long. For the CDR3, the DNA is TGTGCCAGCAGCTTAACTACCGGGACGAAGGGCTACACCTTC. The encoded protein is CASSLTTGTKGYTF.